The entry below describes one T cell receptor (beta chain). Its antigen target is currently unknown. No much larger clone exists at a distance of one base, and base qualities are not known. The data are from a study of CD8 T cells in ankylosing spondylitis (dated 2017 in TCRdb). Regarding the complete study: T cell receptor beta repertoires were profiled in healthy donors and ankylosing spondylitis patients so that disease-linked TCR variants could be found. The full study cohort was made up of 20 to 25 ankylosing spondylitis patients and 108 healthy donors. Samples of peripheral blood were taken, and for ankylosing spondylitis patients, synovial fluid was collected as well.

The sequencer was an Illumina HiSeq 2500. TCR beta libraries were prepared by quantitative 5'-RACE with molecular barcodes. As for the authors' bioinformatics: A new computational method based on a probabilistic model of VDJ rearrangement was used to identify disease-linked TCR variants. The public reads were quality trimmed at Q25 with fastp and then assembled into clones with MiXCR by TCRdb, keeping productive beta chains. When rows share a CDR3 protein, they turn into one entry using the most common DNA and genes. None of the V and J calls come from the authors' own analysis; TCRdb made them. This sample holds 200,000 or so distinct CDR3 sequences; 10% to 15% were observed only once. The top ten clonotypes cover around 10% of the sample. On the study overall, not on this receptor specifically: The disease-linked clones were reported to be significantly enriched in matched synovial fluid samples from ankylosing spondylitis patients. The disease-linked clones had a CD8+ phenotype and were found at relatively low frequencies in peripheral blood. Some TCR beta motif variants had previously been reported in synovial fluid and blood of reactive arthritis patients, which suggested common disease-initiation mechanisms. A TCR beta motif of several highly homologous amino acid variants appeared characteristic of blood from ankylosing spondylitis patients.

Sequences were obtained from blood, either unsorted or a sorted T cell fraction (not recorded which). This receptor was identified in a female donor with ankylosing spondylitis or in good health (not recorded which).

The CDR3 amino acid sequence is: CASSLVAARGNIQYF. The DNA is as follows: TGTGCCAGCAGCTTAGTGGCGGCACGTGGAAACATTCAGTACTTC. Recombination joined TRBV7-8 with TRBJ2-4; the D gene remains uncertain. The CDR3 goes from the cysteine to the phenylalanine over 15 residues. Only the CDR3 part of the read is kept: 45 bases, read in frame from the first base. In the germline V gene, CDR1 corresponds to SGHVS and CDR2 to FQNEAQ. The junction shows trimming of 1 base on V and 6 bases on J, plus 13 bases between the germline ends. The full variable domain, completed from the reference TRBV7-8 and TRBJ2-4 proteins outside the CDR3, reads GAGVSQSPRYKVAKRGQDVALRCDPISGHVSLFWYQQALGQGPEFLTYFQNEAQLDKSGLPSDRFFAERPEGSVSTLKIQRTQQEDSAVYLCASSLVAARGNIQYFGAGTRLSVL.